This TCR beta chain stems from a study of cytomegalovirus exposure and HLA in healthy donors. General study findings and limits: Productive status was seen about 90% or about 30% of the time for most TCR beta V segments in an earlier analysis. For presence/absence analyses, sequencing depth was assumed to be roughly uniform across donors.

Details on this clone: Its matching antigen is unknown.

Germline loops: CDR1 SEHNR, CDR2 FQNEAQ (reference sequence). V lost 8 bases and J 4 bases, leaving 9 bases between the germline ends. The CDR3 totals 13 residues. Vbeta (60) and Jbeta (13) primers were used in the PCR. Method: immunoSEQ multiplex PCR; TCRdb's copy keeps in-frame clones and lacks some. This table holds tens of thousands of clones, roughly 78% found once. Sequenced material: PBMCs. The chain couples TRBV7-9 to TRBJ2-6; weak D call: TRBD1 (5 bases). The receptor was isolated from a man younger than 45 in good health and CMV-seronegative. In nucleotides, the CDR3 is TGTGCCAGCGCAGGGTCCGGGGCCAACGTCCTGACTTTC. Amino acid sequence: CASAGSGANVLTF.